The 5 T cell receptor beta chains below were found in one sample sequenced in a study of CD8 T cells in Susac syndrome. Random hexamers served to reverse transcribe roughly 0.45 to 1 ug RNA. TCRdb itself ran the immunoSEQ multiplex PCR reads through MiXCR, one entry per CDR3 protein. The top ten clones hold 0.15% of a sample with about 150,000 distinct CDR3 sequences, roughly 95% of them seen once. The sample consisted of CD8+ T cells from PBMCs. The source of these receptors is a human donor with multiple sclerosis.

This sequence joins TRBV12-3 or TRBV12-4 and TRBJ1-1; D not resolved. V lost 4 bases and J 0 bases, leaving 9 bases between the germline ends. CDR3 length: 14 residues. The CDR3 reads CASSSARMNTEAFF. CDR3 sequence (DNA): TGTGCCAGCAGTTCTGCACGAATGAACACTGAAGCTTTCTTT.

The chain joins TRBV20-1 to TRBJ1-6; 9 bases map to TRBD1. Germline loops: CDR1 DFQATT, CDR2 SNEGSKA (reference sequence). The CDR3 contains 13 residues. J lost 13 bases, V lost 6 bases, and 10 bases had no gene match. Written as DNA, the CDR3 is TGCAGTGCAGAGGACAGGGGAGGGAATCCCCTCCACTTT. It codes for CSAEDRGGNPLHF.

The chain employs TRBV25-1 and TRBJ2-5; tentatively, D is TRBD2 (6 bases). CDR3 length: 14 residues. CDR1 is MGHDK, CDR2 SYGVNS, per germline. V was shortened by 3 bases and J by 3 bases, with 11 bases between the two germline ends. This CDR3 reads CASSDPPGEETQYF. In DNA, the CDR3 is TGTGCCAGCAGTGACCCTCCGGGGGAAGAGACCCAGTACTTC.

The CDR3 loop reads CSVPLREGGSYGYTF. The CDR3 bases are TGCAGCGTTCCTCTACGGGAGGGAGGGTCGTATGGCTACACCTTC. This chain joins TRBV29-1 and TRBJ1-2, with no clear D. V was pared by 5 bases and J by 5 bases, with 21 bases between. The germline V gene encodes CDR1 SQVTM and CDR2 ANQGSEA. The CDR3 runs to 15 residues. The full variable domain, rest sourced from reference TRBV29-1 and TRBJ1-2, is SAVISQKPSRDICQRGTSLTIQCQVDSQVTMMFWYRQQPGQSLTLIATANQGSEATYESGFVIDKFPISRPNLTFSTLTVSNMSPEDSSIYLCSVPLREGGSYGYTFGSGTRLTVV.

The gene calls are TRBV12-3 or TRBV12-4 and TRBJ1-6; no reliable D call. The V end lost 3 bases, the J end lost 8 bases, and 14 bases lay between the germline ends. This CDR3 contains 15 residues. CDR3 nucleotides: TGTGCCAGCAGTTTGATCCCGAAAGGCGATTCACCCCTCCACTTT. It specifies CASSLIPKGDSPLHF.